The 14 T cell receptor beta chains below all came from one sample that was sequenced in a study of T cells in Graves' hyperthyroidism and ophthalmopathy. The source material, RNA transcripts, was used to amplify TCR beta CDR3 regions. The HTBI primer set was used in a first-round RT-PCR of the TCR CDR3. Each CDR3 protein is one row after TCRdb ran MiXCR on the multiplex PCR reads. The table shows fewer than 350,000 distinct CDR3 sequences, with about an eighth occurring only once. The specimen was blood. The receptors derive from a woman under 40 with Graves' hyperthyroidism that later progressed to Graves' ophthalmopathy.

In this sample, this clonotype turned up many times. The V call is TRBV28, the J call TRBJ2-1, with 7 bases identical to TRBD2. The J segment lost 5 bases and the V segment lost 6 bases, leaving 4 bases of the junction unmatched. This CDR3 region has 13 residues. From germline, CDR1 is MDHEN and CDR2 SYDVKM. The CDR3 protein is CASRMLADNEQFF. The CDR3 nucleotides are TGTGCCAGCAGAATGCTAGCGGACAATGAGCAGTTCTTC.

This clonotype was seen ten or more times. The chain joins TRBV30 to TRBJ2-3; 8 positions match TRBD2. Germline CDR1 and CDR2: GTSNPN and SVGIG (reference sequence). V was pared by 1 base and J by 7 bases, with 7 bases of the junction left unmatched. The CDR3 length is 14 residues. CDR3: CAWSAGLAKNTQYF. The CDR3, as DNA: TGTGCCTGGAGTGCCGGACTAGCAAAGAATACGCAGTATTTT.

This clonotype has a count of ten or more. The J gene is TRBJ2-5, the V gene TRBV20-1; TRBD1 matches at 7 bases. This CDR3 region has 15 residues. CDR1 is DFQATT, CDR2 SNEGSKA, per germline (reference sequence). V shed 2 bases and J 2 bases; nucleotides not matched to a gene: 8. CDR3 protein: CSARRQGEFQETQYF. CDR3 DNA: TGCAGTGCTAGACGGCAGGGGGAATTTCAAGAGACCCAGTACTTC.

The chain is built from TRBV11-2 and TRBJ2-7; no clear D gene. V shed 3 bases and J shed 6 bases, with 15 bases lying between them. This CDR3 is built from 14 residues. Germline-derived CDR1 and CDR2 are SGHAT and FQNNGV. CDR3 protein: CASSFILPLSEQYF. The CDR3, as DNA: TGTGCCAGCAGCTTCATTCTACCCCTCTCCGAGCAGTACTTC.

This clonotype was observed many times. The chain has TRBV20-1 and TRBJ2-3; 10 bases line up with TRBD2. The CDR3 length is 15 residues. The V gene's germline CDR1 is DFQATT and CDR2 SNEGSKA (reference sequence). The V and J ends lost 7 bases and 4 bases, in that order; junction bases with no gene match: 11. In DNA form, the CDR3 reads TGCAGTGAGAGGCCTAGCGGGAGTGGCCCAGATACGCAGTATTTT. Its translation is CSERPSGSGPDTQYF.

In its sample, this clonotype was seen many times. Sequence at one end of the junction differs from germline and may be a read error. J is TRBJ2-2 and V is TRBV7-2, with D perhaps given as TRBD1 or TRBD2 (5 bases each). The CDR3 is 13 amino acids. CDR1 and CDR2 (germline): SGHTA, FQGNSA. DNA of the CDR3: TGTGCCAGCAGTAAACCTGGGAGTGGGGACCGCGTTTTT. Translated: CASSKPGSGDRVF.

This clonotype has more than one count but fewer than ten. This may be a read error, as it is one base from a much larger clone. The chain employs TRBV3-1 and TRBJ2-3; TRBD2 matches 10 bases. The CDR3 is 21 residues long. In germline, CDR1 is LGHDT, CDR2 YNNKEL (reference sequence). Unmatched junction bases numbered 20, after V lost 2 bases and J lost 3 bases. This CDR3 reads CASSQLPPTSGFVQGTDTQYF. The CDR3 DNA reads as TGTGCCAGCAGCCAACTCCCGCCGACTAGCGGGTTCGTCCAAGGTACAGATACGCAGTATTTT.

For this clonotype: A much larger clone differs by one base, so this may be a read error. The chain employs TRBV7-6 and TRBJ2-7; TRBD1 matches at 9 bases. CDR3 length: 16 residues. The V segment lost 1 base and the J segment 5 bases; nucleotides outside the gene matches: 9. Per germline, CDR1 SGHVS and CDR2 FNYEAQ. The CDR3 protein is CASSLDRDRGGHEQYF. For the CDR3, the DNA is TGTGCCAGCAGCTTAGACCGCGACAGGGGGGGGCACGAGCAGTACTTC.

This clonotype was seen repeatedly, ten times or more. The chain uses TRBV10-3 and TRBJ2-7; 9 bases line up with TRBD1. V trimming: 0 bases; J trimming: 5 bases; junction bases outside the gene matches: 23. From germline, CDR1 is ENHRY and CDR2 SYGVKD. The CDR3 spans 21 residues. CDR3 region: CAISESIWDRVEYSSQDEQYF. In DNA form, the CDR3 reads TGTGCCATCAGTGAGTCTATATGGGACAGGGTAGAGTATAGCTCCCAGGACGAGCAGTACTTC.

About this clonotype: A much larger clone lies a single base off, so this may be a read error. The gene calls are TRBV7-9 and TRBJ1-4, with D possibly matching TRBD1 (6 bases). Trimming shortened V by 5 bases and J by 5 bases, and 15 bases separated the two germline ends. This CDR3 has 15 residues. CDR1 and CDR2 from the germline V gene are SEHNR and FQNEAQ (reference sequence). CDR3 residues: CASSPQDSENEKLFF. CDR3 sequence (DNA): TGTGCCAGCAGCCCCCAGGACAGCGAAAATGAAAAACTGTTTTTT.

This clonotype was picked up many times. This chain connects TRBV30 to TRBJ2-1; TRBD2 agrees at 8 bases. This CDR3 region has 14 residues. The germline CDR1 and CDR2 sequences are GTSNPN and SVGIG (reference sequence). V gave up 2 bases and J gave up 0 bases; unmatched junction bases: 0. This CDR3 reads CAWSSGGSYNEQFF. The CDR3 coding sequence is TGTGCCTGGAGTAGCGGGGGCTCCTACAATGAGCAGTTCTTC.

This clonotype was observed many times. This chain joins TRBV20-1 and TRBJ2-5, with TRBD2 matching 7 bases. V was pared by 6 bases and J by 4 bases, with 11 bases of the junction left unmatched. The CDR3 covers 14 residues. CDR1 is DFQATT and CDR2 is SNEGSKA in the germline V gene (reference sequence). The CDR3 DNA is TGCAGTGCCACGGGGAGGGAGGGCCCAGAGACCCAGTACTTC. This translates into CSATGREGPETQYF.

With regard to this clonotype: Since a much larger clone is just one base distant, this may be a read error. No conserved phenylalanine or tryptophan ends this CDR3, so it is likely a read error. The V call is TRBV27, the J call TRBJ2-7; 13 nucleotides line up with TRBD2. The CDR3 is made up of 15 amino acids. Trimming at V came to 6 bases and at J to 4 bases, leaving 6 bases not matched to a gene. Germline V gene lookup returns CDR1 MNHEY and CDR2 SMNVEV (reference sequence). CDR3 bases: TGTGCCAGCAGCACCGGGACTAGCGGGATATACGAGCAGTACCTC. Its protein is CASSTGTSGIYEQYL.

This clonotype was detected many times. The rearrangement links TRBV19 to TRBJ2-3, with a possible D match to TRBD2 (5 bases). The CDR3 covers 17 residues. Trimming cost V 1 base and J 5 bases, with 19 bases left between them. Germline values: CDR1 LNHDA, CDR2 SQIVND (reference sequence). CDR3: CASSIAPRVRDRDTQYF. The CDR3 DNA is TGTGCCAGTAGTATAGCCCCGCGGGTGCGCGACCGAGATACGCAGTATTTT.